Presented here are 10 T cell receptor beta chains from one specimen sequenced in a study of glioma-infiltrating T cells after dendritic cell vaccination. This sample's time point: after dendritic cell vaccination, including at tumor progression/relapse. Data came from immunoSEQ multiplex PCR; TCRdb stores just in-frame clones and leaves some out. The table has approximately 93,000 clones, 85% seen once. The source material was blood, sampled after dendritic cell vaccination. Source of these receptors: a human donor with glioblastoma.

The V call is TRBV19, the J call TRBJ2-7; tentatively, D is TRBD1 (6 bases). The CDR3 sequence is 13 residues long. The germline V gene encodes CDR1 LNHDA and CDR2 SQIVND (reference sequence). V lost 6 bases and J lost 3, with 12 bases in between. The CDR3 loop is CASSTGPGYEQYF. The DNA for the CDR3 is TGTGCCAGTAGCACAGGGCCGGGCTACGAGCAGTACTTC.

The chain is built from TRBV28 and TRBJ1-2; 7 bases are shared with TRBD1. Losses at the gene ends were 7 bases for V and 8 bases for J; bases not matched to a gene: 16. The CDR3 is 15 amino acids. From germline, CDR1 is MDHEN and CDR2 SYDVKM. The CDR3 reads CASKTGYPYAEGYTF. CDR3 in DNA: TGTGCCAGCAAGACAGGGTATCCCTACGCTGAGGGCTACACCTTC.

The chain links TRBV5-6 to TRBJ1-4; the match to TRBD1 covers 9 bases. Looked up from germline, CDR1 is SGHDT and CDR2 is YYEEEE. The V gene end was trimmed by 4 bases and the J gene end by 7 bases; junction bases not matched to a gene: 5. The CDR3 has 14 residues. CDR3 region: CASSNRGQGEKLFF. The CDR3 DNA reads as TGTGCCAGCAGCAACAGGGGGCAGGGTGAAAAACTGTTTTTT. Together with reference TRBV5-6 and TRBJ1-4, the CDR3 gives the full variable domain: DAGVTQSPTHLIKTRGQQVTLRCSPKSGHDTVSWYQQALGQGPQFIFQYYEEEERQRGNFPDRFSGHQFPNYSSELNVNALLLGDSALYLCASSNRGQGEKLFFGSGTQLSVL.

The chain links TRBV9 to TRBJ2-3; no firm D call. The V gene's germline CDR1 is SGDLS and CDR2 YYNGEE. V lost 2 bases and J 3 bases, leaving 13 bases between the germline ends. The CDR3 loop spans 15 amino acids. The CDR3 here is CASSVGFSVTDTQYF. In DNA, the CDR3 is TGTGCCAGCAGCGTCGGGTTTTCGGTAACAGATACGCAGTATTTT.

In DNA, the CDR3 is TGTGCCAGCGCCCCAGGGGATAACTCTGGAAACACCATATATTTT. Its translation: CASAPGDNSGNTIYF. The rearrangement uses TRBV28 and TRBJ1-3; weak D call: TRBD1 (6 bases). V was cut by 8 bases and J by 0 bases, with 14 bases left in between. The CDR3 contains 15 residues. Germline V CDR1 and CDR2: MDHEN, SYDVKM. Based on the CDR3 plus reference TRBV28 and TRBJ1-3, the full variable domain is DVKVTQSSRYLVKRTGEKVFLECVQDMDHENMFWYRQDPGLGLRLIYFSYDVKMKEKGDIPEGYSVSREKKERFSLILESASTNQTSMYLCASAPGDNSGNTIYFGEGSWLTVV.

This clone appeared once. This rearrangement joins TRBV7-9 to TRBJ2-7; D unresolved. Trimming pared 2 bases from V and 3 bases from J, leaving 2 bases between. The CDR3 is 11 residues long. Germline V gene sequence: CDR1 SEHNR, CDR2 FQNEAQ (reference sequence). The CDR3 loop is CASSLLYEQYF. The CDR3 region has the DNA TGTGCCAGCAGCTTACTCTACGAGCAGTACTTC.

V and J are TRBV19 and TRBJ1-4, with unresolved D. The CDR3 is 14 amino acids. Germline V gene lookup returns CDR1 LNHDA and CDR2 SQIVND (reference sequence). Trimming shortened V by 4 bases and J by 2 bases, and 8 bases separated the two germline ends. The CDR3 DNA reads TGTGCCAGTAGTAATTTGGGCACTAATGAAAAACTGTTTTTT. This translates into CASSNLGTNEKLFF.

DNA for the CDR3: TGTGCCAGCAGCCCGGACACCTCCTCCTACGAGCAGTACTTC. Its translation is CASSPDTSSYEQYF. The chain recombines TRBV5-6 with TRBJ2-7; tentatively, D is TRBD1 (5 bases). The CDR3 sequence is 14 residues long. Germline CDR1 SGHDT, CDR2 YYEEEE. V was pared by 4 bases and J by 0 bases, with 11 bases between.

The V call is TRBV7-6, the J call TRBJ1-6, with 8 bases matching TRBD1. This CDR3 contains 14 residues. V was clipped by 5 bases and J by 14 bases; unmatched bases: 11. The V gene's germline CDR1 is SGHVS and CDR2 FNYEAQ. CDR3 DNA: TGTGCCAGCAGCCCACAGGGGGATGGGATCTCCCTCCACTTT. This gives the protein CASSPQGDGISLHF.

V and J are TRBV4-1 and TRBJ1-2; TRBD1 might be the D (6 bases). The germline gives CDR1 MGHRA, CDR2 YSYEKL. The CDR3 runs to 15 residues. Deletions cut 0 bases from V and 7 bases from J, with 15 bases between. CDR3 residues: CASSQDLGQYLGYTF. The CDR3 region has the DNA TGCGCCAGCAGCCAAGATCTAGGACAGTACCTTGGCTACACCTTC.